The clone carrying this T cell receptor (beta chain) appeared many times. The sample belongs to a study of early T cells in non-severe SARS-CoV-2 infection. CDR3 length equals 15 residues. V shed 4 bases and J shed 0 bases, with 10 bases lying between them. Per the germline V gene, CDR1 is KGHSH and CDR2 is LQKENI. One entry per CDR3 protein results from TCRdb running MiXCR on the 5' RACE reads. Found here are about 77,000 distinct CDR3 sequences, about 16% of them singletons; the top ten hold 2.5% to 3%. This sequence originates from an adult who was a healthcare worker with PCR-confirmed SARS-CoV-2 infection or an uninfected control (not recorded which). V gene TRBV18 combines with J gene TRBJ2-1; D remains ambiguous. Specimen: whole blood. CDR3 in DNA: TGTGCCAGCTCACGCCAAAGTATCTCCTACAATGAGCAGTTCTTC. Amino acid sequence: CASSRQSISYNEQFF.